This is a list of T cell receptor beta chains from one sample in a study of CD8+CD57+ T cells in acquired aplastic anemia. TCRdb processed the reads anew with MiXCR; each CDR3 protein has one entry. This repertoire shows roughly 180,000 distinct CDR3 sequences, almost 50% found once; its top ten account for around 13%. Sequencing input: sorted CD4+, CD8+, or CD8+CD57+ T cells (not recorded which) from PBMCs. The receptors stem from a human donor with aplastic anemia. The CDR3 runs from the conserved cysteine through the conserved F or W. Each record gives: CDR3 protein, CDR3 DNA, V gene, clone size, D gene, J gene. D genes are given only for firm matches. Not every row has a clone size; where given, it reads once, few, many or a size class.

CASSGNRQVRAFF TGTGCCAGCAGTGGTAATAGACAGGTGCGCGCTTTCTTT TRBV2 NA NA TRBJ1-1
CASKGTENTEAFF TGTGCCAGTAAAGGGACAGAGAACACTGAAGCTTTCTTT TRBV19 many TRBD1 TRBJ1-1
CSARELTTLRNYGYTF TGCAGTGCTAGAGAACTAACAACCCTACGAAACTATGGCTACACCTTC TRBV20-1 NA NA TRBJ1-2
CASRLAGITDTQYF TGTGCCAGCAGGCTAGCGGGGATAACAGATACGCAGTATTTT TRBV7-3 NA TRBD2 TRBJ2-3
CATSGGVNQPQHF TGTGCCACCAGTGGGGGTGTTAATCAGCCCCAGCATTTT TRBV24-1 NA NA TRBJ1-5
CSVVTGPLNTGELFF TGCAGCGTTGTGACAGGGCCTTTGAACACCGGGGAGCTGTTTTTT TRBV29-1 NA TRBD1 TRBJ2-2
CASRTGVEAFF TGTGCCAGTAGGACAGGGGTAGAAGCTTTCTTT TRBV19 NA TRBD1 TRBJ1-1
CSARYEQYF TGCAGTGCACGCTACGAGCAGTACTTC TRBV20-1 NA NA TRBJ2-7
CASSFHFTGGLPGNTIYF TGCGCCAGCAGTTTCCATTTTACAGGGGGACTGCCTGGAAACACCATATATTTT TRBV10-1 NA TRBD1 TRBJ1-3
CASSRLHGTGDYSNQPQHF TGTGCCAGTAGTAGACTTCACGGGACAGGAGATTATAGCAATCAGCCCCAGCATTTT TRBV19 many TRBD1 TRBJ1-5
CASGRETQYF TGTGCCAGCGGTCGGGAGACCCAGTACTTC TRBV7-2 NA NA TRBJ2-5
CASTYSTYEQYF TGTGCCAGCACATACAGTACCTACGAGCAGTACTTC TRBV2 NA NA TRBJ2-7
CSANYNEQFF TGCAGTGCTAATTACAATGAGCAGTTCTTC TRBV20-1 many NA TRBJ2-1
CSATTGDRPLNTEAFF TGCAGTGCTACGACGGGGGACAGACCCTTGAACACTGAAGCTTTCTTT TRBV20-1 NA TRBD1 TRBJ1-1
CATSDLRGVPQHF TGTGCCACCAGTGATTTGAGGGGGGTGCCCCAGCATTTT TRBV24-1 NA NA TRBJ1-5
CASSLGFSGPYDQYF TGCGCCAGCAGCTTAGGCTTCTCTGGGCCCTACGATCAGTACTTC TRBV7-6 once NA TRBJ2-7
CASSSQGTGELFF TGTGCCAGCAGCTCTCAGGGAACCGGGGAGCTGTTTTTT TRBV7-2 many NA TRBJ2-2
CASSSQSSYEQYF TGTGCCAGCAGCTCCCAAAGCTCCTACGAGCAGTACTTC TRBV5-8 once NA TRBJ2-7
CASSSASTDTQYF TGTGCCAGCAGCTCTGCTAGCACAGATACGCAGTATTTT TRBV5-6 many NA TRBJ2-3
CASSEQETGGEKLFF TGTGCCAGCAGCGAACAGGAGACAGGGGGTGAAAAACTGTTTTTT TRBV3-1 once TRBD1 TRBJ1-4
CASSYGTGSSYEQYF TGTGCCAGCAGTTACGGGACAGGGAGCTCCTACGAGCAGTACTTC TRBV6-2/TRBV6-3 few TRBD1 TRBJ2-7
CASSQGSPHSGNTIYF TGTGCCAGCAGCCAAGGGTCCCCCCACTCTGGAAACACCATATATTTT TRBV3-1 many NA TRBJ1-3
CASSLYDTDAFF TGTGCCAGCAGCTTATACGACACTGATGCTTTCTTT TRBV7-2 NA NA TRBJ1-1
CASSEVREAFF TGTGCCAGCAGTGAGGTACGAGAAGCTTTCTTT TRBV2 NA NA TRBJ1-1
CATSDPRCQETQYF TGTGCCACCAGTGATCCTAGGTGCCAAGAGACCCAGTACTTC TRBV12-3/TRBV12-4 NA NA TRBJ2-5
CSASPGAGEQFF TGCAGTGCTAGTCCGGGGGCGGGTGAGCAGTTCTTC TRBV20-1 NA NA TRBJ2-1
CASSASDGIHNEKLFF TGTGCCAGTAGTGCCTCCGACGGCATTCACAATGAAAAACTGTTTTTT TRBV19 many NA TRBJ1-4
CATGNEIGELFF TGTGCCACCGGGAATGAAATCGGGGAGCTGTTTTTT TRBV24-1 NA NA TRBJ2-2
CASSPGRDRQYF TGTGCCAGCAGCCCAGGTCGGGACAGGCAATACTTC TRBV5-5 NA TRBD1 TRBJ2-7
CASSQDRGEQYF TGTGCCAGCAGCCAAGATAGAGGCGAGCAGTACTTC TRBV14 few NA TRBJ2-7
CASSKDRDTNSPLHF TGCGCCAGCAGCAAGGACAGGGACACTAATTCACCCCTCCACTTT TRBV5-1 many TRBD1 TRBJ1-6
CSAEDRANYEQYF TGCAGCGCCGAGGACAGGGCCAATTACGAGCAGTACTTC TRBV29-1 NA TRBD1 TRBJ2-7
CSADGRDIQETQYF TGCAGTGCTGACGGAAGGGACATCCAAGAGACCCAGTACTTC TRBV20-1 NA NA TRBJ2-5
CASSNYRAGTEAFF TGCGCCAGCAGCAATTACAGGGCGGGGACTGAAGCTTTCTTT TRBV5-1 NA NA TRBJ1-1
CASRRGTSGGLQETQYF TGTGCCAGCAGGAGAGGGACTAGCGGGGGGCTCCAAGAGACCCAGTACTTC TRBV2 many TRBD2 TRBJ2-5
CASRGTGGSEQYF TGTGCCAGCAGGGGGACAGGGGGCTCCGAGCAGTACTTC TRBV2 many TRBD1 TRBJ2-7
CSAMTGDYGYTF TGCAGTGCCATGACAGGGGACTATGGCTACACCTTC TRBV20-1 NA TRBD1 TRBJ1-2
CASSSQQGYEQYF TGTGCCAGCAGCTCCCAACAGGGCTACGAGCAGTACTTC TRBV7-3 NA NA TRBJ2-7
CASSVLYRGLYEQYF TGTGCCAGTAGTGTCCTCTACCGGGGCCTATACGAGCAGTACTTC TRBV19 NA NA TRBJ2-7
CASSQGGGYEQYF TGTGCCAGCAGCCAGGGAGGGGGCTACGAGCAGTACTTC TRBV14 NA NA TRBJ2-7
CASGGTTRGNYGYTF TGTGCCAGCGGGGGGACCACGCGAGGGAACTATGGCTACACCTTC TRBV2 NA NA TRBJ1-2